Given below is one T cell receptor (beta chain) in context. Its antigen target is currently unknown. The sample holds no much larger clone one base away, and base qualities are not on file. This specimen's time point label, interpreted: about 28 days (+/-7) after the second vaccine dose. AZD1222 recipients given second doses at about 4 weeks or at about 12 weeks were pooled, since spike-specific TCR depth and breadth were not found to differ between the two schedules. The vaccinee samples were drawn from two UK trials, COV001 and COV002, one of which was a single-blind randomized controlled phase 2/3 trial testing AZD1222 (ChAdOx1 nCoV-19) in healthy adults. For TCRbeta chain sequencing, PBMC samples from trial participants were taken at day 0 and at day 28 after the second dose. The CDR3 holds 16 amino acids from the cysteine to the phenylalanine. CDR3 DNA is the only sequence kept; it has 48 bases, read in frame from the first base. Based on the germline V gene (reference sequence), the CDR1 and CDR2 sequences are LNHDA and SQIVND. V is pruned by 5 bases and J by 2 bases, leaving 8 bases of the junction without a gene match.

The CDR3 regions of human TCRbeta chains were analyzed by immunosequencing. Concerning the study's data processing: TCRs in the repertoires were matched against a reference library of SARS-CoV-2-specific TCRs that had been generated with the MIRA antigen-specificity platform. Breadth was defined as the fraction of unique TCRs that were SARS-CoV-2-associated. Depth was defined as the fraction of total T cells that were SARS-CoV-2-associated. Using the MIRA data, every spike-specific TCR was mapped to the spike region that the TCR reacted to and assigned to either a CD4 or a CD8 class. Log10-transformed breadth and depth values were compared by one-way ANOVA with Sidak's multiple comparisons tests. TCRdb took this table from immuneACCESS and kept in-frame rearrangements with V and J called. Such tables lack part of the clones; where checked against another copy, unresolved V genes explain under half of the gap, and the rest is unexplained. The V and J calls and clone size were taken over from that table, and D and trimming were inferred from the DNA. For this sample there are 150,000 to 200,000 clones; 90% appear just once. The ten largest make up approximately 6.2% of the sample.

The data belong to a study of T cell responses to AZD1222 COVID-19 vaccine (dated by TCRdb to the early 2020s). With regard to the full study: TCR sequencing covered 233 trial participants: approximately 200 given two doses of AZD1222 and some 25 given two doses of MenACWY control vaccine. Trial participants were enrolled by age into 18-55, 56-69 and 70-plus year subgroups, with approximately 150, 28 and 58 TCR-sequenced participants respectively.

Here is what the overall study found, with its caveats: Participants were mostly white British, with more females than males. The authors suggested clonal diversity may have been underestimated. Spike-specific TCR breadth and depth rose significantly after two AZD1222 doses compared with day 0 and with MenACWY recipients. The vaccine-associated CD4 TCRs covered the entire spike protein, and the dominant responses fell in regions 160-218 and 743-854. Conclusions about previously exposed vaccinees were limited because only six AZD1222 recipients were SARS-CoV-2 seropositive at baseline. No day 14 peak-response samples were available, so repertoires were characterized only after the peak T cell response. The 56-69-year group was small, and its depth increase did not reach significance, likely because of low power. Reportedly, almost half of the unique spike-specific TCRs recognized epitopes lying outside the regions that are mutated in the B.1.351 and B.1.1.7 variants.

The receptor was derived from an adult who received the AZD1222 COVID-19 vaccine. The specimen was peripheral blood, collected 28 days after the second AZD1222 dose. The V and J segments used are TRBV19 and TRBJ1-5; 8 bases in the junction line up with TRBD1. CDR3 protein: CASSHEPGQGNQPQHF. At the DNA level, the sequence is TGTGCCAGTAGTCATGAGCCGGGACAGGGCAATCAGCCCCAGCATTTT.